Listed below are T cell receptor beta chains from one sample, sequenced in a study of T-cell reconstitution after alpha-beta-depleted transplantation in children. TCRdb independently ran MiXCR on the PCR reads; one entry per CDR3 protein. The sample yields around 420,000 distinct CDR3 sequences, roughly 15% seen once. This specimen was PBMCs, mostly from graft donor cells, taken 360 days after TCRalphabeta/CD19-depleted stem cell transplant. All receptors derive from a boy less than two years old who had a stem cell transplant for Wiskott-Aldrich syndrome, so the T cells may come from the graft donor. The CDR3 runs from the conserved cysteine through the conserved F or W. The D gene is left open where the match is weak. A clone size is listed for some rows: how often the clone was seen (once, few, many), or a class if it is expanded.

abundance	d_gene	len	v_gene	j_gene	CDR3aa	CDR3nt
few	NA	12	TRBV29-1	TRBJ2-1	CSDLGSYNEQFF	TGCAGCGACTTGGGGTCCTACAATGAGCAGTTCTTC
few	NA	13	TRBV25-1	TRBJ2-2	CASSVQGAGELFF	TGTGCCAGCAGTGTCCAGGGCGCCGGGGAGCTGTTTTTT
NA	NA	15	TRBV5-1	TRBJ2-3	CASSLAWGDTDTQYF	TGCGCCAGCAGCTTGGCCTGGGGCGACACAGATACGCAGTATTTT
NA	NA	12	TRBV28	TRBJ1-1	CASSFPDPEAFF	TGTGCCAGCAGTTTCCCCGATCCTGAAGCTTTCTTT
NA	NA	16	TRBV6-5	TRBJ2-3	CASSYSRVHSTDTQYF	TGTGCCAGCAGTTACTCACGAGTCCATAGCACAGATACGCAGTATTTT
NA	TRBD1	16	TRBV10-3	TRBJ2-7	CAISDIRDRGSYEQYF	TGTGCCATCAGTGACATCCGGGACAGGGGGTCCTACGAGCAGTACTTC
many	NA	15	TRBV7-2	TRBJ2-2	CASSNLGQNTGELFF	TGTGCCAGCAGCAACCTCGGACAGAACACCGGGGAGCTGTTTTTT
NA	NA	14	TRBV5-5	TRBJ2-7	CASSASGFSYEQYF	TGTGCCAGCAGCGCCAGTGGGTTTTCCTACGAGCAGTACTTC
NA	NA	15	TRBV5-1	TRBJ2-2	CASSVVTENTGELFF	TGCGCCAGCAGCGTTGTGACGGAGAACACCGGGGAGCTGTTTTTT
NA	NA	13	TRBV15	TRBJ1-4	CATSRGFDEKLFF	TGTGCCACCAGCCGGGGTTTCGATGAAAAACTGTTTTTT